The 16 T cell receptor beta chains below all came from one sample that was sequenced in a study of radiation and T cells in renal cell carcinoma. Indicated time point: blood 2 weeks post-SBRT. Treatment in this sample: 15 Gy SBRT to primary tumor, nephrectomy 4 weeks later. Generated by immunoSEQ multiplex PCR, the TCRdb table keeps only in-frame clones and is missing some. The table shows some 76,000 clones, with 82% occurring only once. The sequencing used blood, collected from a patient whose treatment included radiotherapy and nephrectomy. Source of these receptors: a man in his fifties or sixties with renal cell carcinoma.

The rearrangement joins TRBV2 to TRBJ1-5, with D possibly being TRBD1 (6 bases). V shed 6 bases and J shed 7 bases, with 19 bases lying between them. Germline V gene lookup returns CDR1 SNHLY and CDR2 FYNNEI. This CDR3 region has 15 residues. The CDR3, as DNA: TGTGCCAGCAGGGGACCTACAGGGATCGGCCAGCCCCAGCATTTT. This gives the protein CASRGPTGIGQPQHF.

The V gene is TRBV10-2, the J gene TRBJ1-1; 10 bases map to TRBD1. The CDR3 length is 13 residues. After removal of 9 bases from V and 3 bases from J, the junction contained 4 bases not matched to a gene. CDR1 WSHSY and CDR2 SAAADI come from the germline V gene. The CDR3 DNA reads as TGCGCCAGGGACAGGGGGTCAGACACTGAAGCTTTCTTT. Translating it yields CARDRGSDTEAFF.

V usage is TRBV10-3 and J usage is TRBJ1-3; D is perhaps TRBD1 (6 bases). The CDR3 is 15 amino acids. The V gene's germline CDR1 is ENHRY and CDR2 SYGVKD. Trimming cost V 4 bases and J 3 bases, with 13 bases left between them. This CDR3 reads CAISAGDRGGNTIYF. The CDR3 region has the DNA TGTGCCATCAGTGCAGGGGATCGCGGTGGAAACACCATATATTTT.

The chain combines TRBV6-6 with TRBJ2-2, with 9 bases lining up with TRBD1. The ends lost 2 bases at V and 4 bases at J; junction bases unmatched: 5. Germline CDR1 is MNHNY and CDR2 is SVGAGI (reference sequence). This CDR3 contains 16 residues. The CDR3 nucleotides read TGTGCCAGCAGTTACGAACAGGGGGCAAGCACCGGGGAGCTGTTTTTT. Its translation: CASSYEQGASTGELFF.

V gene TRBV6-5 combines with J gene TRBJ1-1; 8 bases map to TRBD1. CDR1 and CDR2 from the germline V gene are MNHEY and SVGAGI. The CDR3 length is 16 residues. V was clipped by 2 bases and J by 3 bases; unmatched bases: 8. The CDR3 protein is CASSYRWTGKYTEAFF. CDR3 sequence (DNA): TGTGCCAGCAGTTACCGGTGGACAGGGAAGTACACTGAAGCTTTCTTT.

The chain employs TRBV19 and TRBJ1-5, with a possible D match to TRBD1 (6 bases). Germline CDR1 reads LNHDA; CDR2 reads SQIVND (reference sequence). V lost 6 bases and J lost 3, with 18 bases in between. The CDR3 has 16 residues. The CDR3 loop is CASRPYRAFDNQPQHF. The CDR3 DNA reads as TGTGCCAGTAGACCCTACAGGGCCTTCGACAATCAGCCCCAGCATTTT.

The chain couples TRBV20-1 to TRBJ1-3, with D unresolved. CDR1 DFQATT and CDR2 SNEGSKA come from the germline V gene (reference sequence). Trimming took 8 bases from V and 5 from J, leaving 10 bases between them. This CDR3 is built from 11 residues. The CDR3 DNA is TGCAGTTGCCCTAAGAGAAACACCATATATTTT. Protein: CSCPKRNTIYF.

The chain uses TRBV30 and TRBJ1-5; TRBD1 agrees at 8 bases. Germline lookup yields CDR1 GTSNPN and CDR2 SVGIG (reference sequence). Trimming took 4 bases from V and 7 from J; bases not matched to a gene: 12. The CDR3 extends over 15 amino acids. CDR3 in amino acids: CAWTSPGQGRQPQHF. DNA of the CDR3: TGTGCCTGGACTAGCCCCGGACAGGGCAGGCAGCCCCAGCATTTT.

The J gene is TRBJ2-1, the V gene TRBV4-2; the D gene could be TRBD1 or TRBD2 (5 bases each). V lost 0 bases to trimming and J lost 8 bases, with 14 bases between them. CDR1 LGHNA and CDR2 YNFKEQ come from the germline V gene. This CDR3 is built from 15 residues. The CDR3 sequence is CASSQDVGLGDEQFF. The CDR3 coding sequence is TGTGCCAGCAGCCAAGACGTTGGATTGGGGGATGAGCAGTTCTTC.

This clone was counted a single time. CDR3 amino acids: CSVGGISGTSLGTDTQYF. Here the CDR3 DNA reads TGCAGCGTTGGAGGTATCAGCGGGACCTCTCTGGGCACAGATACGCAGTATTTT. J is TRBJ2-3 and V is TRBV29-1, with 7 bases identical to TRBD2. Germline loops: CDR1 SQVTM, CDR2 ANQGSEA. The V and J ends lost 4 bases and 1 base, in that order; junction bases with no gene match: 17. This CDR3 spans 18 amino acids.

The genes are TRBV7-9 and TRBJ2-1; D may be TRBD2 (5 bases). This CDR3 contains 12 residues. The V end lost 6 bases, the J end lost 5 bases, and 8 bases lay between the germline ends. Germline values: CDR1 SEHNR, CDR2 FQNEAQ (reference sequence). The CDR3 DNA reads TGTGCCAGCAGATACGGGAACAATGAGCAGTTCTTC. Amino acids: CASRYGNNEQFF.

The CDR3 loop reads CASSSSRETQYF. CDR3 nucleotides: TGTGCCAGCTCCTCTTCTCGAGAGACCCAGTACTTC. The V and J genes are TRBV18 and TRBJ2-5; D is unclear. V shed 6 bases and J shed 4 bases, with 9 bases lying between them. CDR3 length: 12 residues. CDR1 KGHSH and CDR2 LQKENI come from the germline V gene. The whole variable domain, remainder taken from reference TRBV18 and TRBJ2-5, is NAGVMQNPRHLVRRRGQEARLRCSPMKGHSHVYWYRQLPEEGLKFMVYLQKENIIDESGMPKERFSAEFPKEGPSILRIQQVVRGDSAAYFCASSSSRETQYFGPGTRLLVL.

V usage is TRBV19 and J usage is TRBJ1-5, with TRBD1 matching 12 bases. V shed 5 bases, J shed 6 bases, and the junction held 5 bases outside the gene matches. The CDR3 covers 15 residues. Germline V gene sequence: CDR1 LNHDA, CDR2 SQIVND (reference sequence). The CDR3 protein is CASSAGQGARQPQHF. The CDR3 region has the DNA TGTGCCAGTAGTGCGGGACAGGGGGCACGTCAGCCCCAGCATTTT.

The chain links TRBV4-1 to TRBJ2-7; TRBD2 matches 7 bases. CDR1 and CDR2 (germline): MGHRA, YSYEKL. The CDR3 covers 15 residues. The V and J ends lost 4 bases and 2 bases, in that order; junction bases with no gene match: 8. CDR3 protein: CASSPVGGTPYEQYF. Here the CDR3 DNA reads TGCGCCAGCAGCCCGGTGGGAGGGACCCCCTACGAGCAGTACTTC.

This clone was counted once. The chain recombines TRBV18 with TRBJ1-5, with a tentative D call TRBD1 (5 bases). This CDR3 contains 13 residues. Per the germline V gene, CDR1 is KGHSH and CDR2 is LQKENI. The germline V and J ends were trimmed by 5 bases and 4 bases, with 9 bases remaining between them. The CDR3 nucleotides read TGTGCCAGCTCAACCGACAGAAATCAGCCCCAGCATTTT. Translated, it gives CASSTDRNQPQHF.

This clone came up a few times. The V call is TRBV7-6, the J call TRBJ2-5, with D maybe TRBD1 (5 bases). Trimming shortened V by 3 bases and J by 0 bases, and 8 bases separated the two germline ends. CDR1 is SGHVS and CDR2 is FNYEAQ in the germline V gene. The CDR3 is 14 amino acids. CDR3: CASSFDSYQETQYF. CDR3 nucleotides: TGTGCCAGCAGCTTTGACAGTTACCAAGAGACCCAGTACTTC.